This T cell receptor beta chain was identified during a study of blood T cell repertoires in COVID-19. About the research overall: Sites in the United States, Italy and Spain provided acute and convalescent COVID-19 samples. PBMCs, B-cell-depleted T cells, or T cells were the source of the cDNA or gDNA that made up the material.

Germline V gene lookup returns CDR1 SGHTA and CDR2 FQGNSA. The CDR3 runs 15 residues. V was clipped by 2 bases and J by 3 bases; unmatched bases: 7. Per the authors' pipeline: Reference gene primers were amplified, and this amplification served to estimate nucleated cell counts. TCRdb's table, derived via immunoSEQ multiplex PCR, lists solely in-frame clones and lacks some. That table supplies the V and J calls and clone size; D and trimming were determined from the DNA. The sample lists some 220,000 clones; 84% were seen once. This chain joins TRBV7-2 and TRBJ2-7; 7 positions agree with TRBD2. The source is a woman older than 75 with active or convalescent COVID-19. Source material: peripheral blood. The CDR3 is CASSLMMSSGYEQYF. CDR3 sequence (DNA): TGTGCCAGCAGCTTAATGATGTCTAGCGGCTACGAGCAGTACTTC.